This T cell receptor (beta chain) was sequenced for a study of metastatic and nonmetastatic thyroid tumors. About the study: Across peripheral blood and tumor or nodule tissue samples taken from malignant and benign thyroid patients, the repertoires were compared with one another. Study-wide points: Within blood and tumor, benign nodules reportedly had significantly lower TCR beta diversity than malignant thyroid tumors did.

On this clone itself: Its target is unknown. A much larger clone differs from this one at a single base, so this may be a read error.

There were no patients who had received any treatment before thyroid surgery. Original processing methods: Building a distant-metastasis classifier for papillary thyroid cancer drew on CDR3 differences across clinicopathological groups. TCRdb re-called the PCR reads via MiXCR. These V and J calls originate from TCRdb's pipeline instead of the authors' own analysis. The sample lists fewer than 35,000 clones, about 30% occurring once. CDR1 SGHVS and CDR2 FQNEAQ come from the germline V gene. This CDR3 has 13 residues. This TCR was recovered from a female donor with papillary thyroid cancer or a benign thyroid nodule (not recorded which). Some clones in this sample may be carry-over from other donors' samples. The gene calls are TRBV7-8 and TRBJ2-5, with 7 bases matching TRBD1. Sequencing used blood. The CDR3 region is CASSQGTEDTQYF. CDR3 sequence (DNA): TGTGCCAGCAGCCAAGGGACAGAAGATACCCAGTACTTC.